This is a list of T cell receptor beta chains from one sample in a study of T cells in Graves' hyperthyroidism and ophthalmopathy. TCRdb redid the calling of the multiplex PCR reads with MiXCR, one entry per CDR3 protein. The sample shows about 400,000 distinct CDR3 sequences, approximately 14% of them seen only once. Sequencing was performed on blood. These receptors came from a woman between 18 and 29 years old with Graves' hyperthyroidism that later progressed to Graves' ophthalmopathy. Each CDR3 is given with its conserved first and last residue.

TRBV4-2	TRBJ2-7	CASSQGSLSGGYEQYF
TRBV2	TRBJ2-3	CASSEGLAVRDTQYF
TRBV5-1	TRBJ2-1	CASSLTGEPYNEQFF
TRBV20-1	TRBJ1-5	CSAREWGDRVNQPQHF
TRBV28	TRBJ1-2	CASKARVKSVNSYTF
TRBV3-1	TRBJ1-2	CASSQERGGGYTF
TRBV20-1	TRBJ2-1	CSAREEVVEFF
TRBV28	TRBJ2-7	CASSLGEGSAYEQYF
TRBV14	TRBJ2-7	CASSQIQRRYEQYF
TRBV11-2	TRBJ2-7	CASSLGASGSSYEQYF
TRBV11-3	TRBJ1-1	CASSLFATGDLNTEAFF
TRBV20-1	TRBJ2-5	CSASSRGLKETQYF
TRBV10-3	TRBJ2-1	CAISEYRDRGHNEQFF
TRBV5-6	TRBJ1-4	CASSRGPNDEKLFF
TRBV29-1	TRBJ2-7	CSAVRTGSYEQYF
TRBV5-1	TRBJ1-3	CASRAEVYSGNTIYF
TRBV12-3/TRBV12-4	TRBJ1-1	CASSLGDRGYTEAFF
TRBV11-3	TRBJ2-1	CASSRADASNNEQFF
TRBV6-1	TRBJ2-1	CASGGGNEQFF
TRBV11-2	TRBJ2-7	CASSPGARVYEQYF
TRBV30	TRBJ2-1	CAWSVLGEQFF
TRBV18	TRBJ1-1	CASSGQQERFGYTEAFF
TRBV14	TRBJ1-1	CASSQEAGGNTEAFF
TRBV11-3	TRBJ1-1	CASSLRPGTEAFF
TRBV18	TRBJ2-1	CASSPRTSGDYNEQFF
TRBV18	TRBJ1-3	CASSFRDPYTIYF
TRBV6-1	TRBJ2-7	CASSHQGGDHEQYF
TRBV28	TRBJ1-2	CASSSPQGASVYGYTF
TRBV12-3/TRBV12-4	TRBJ2-5	CASTPRNQETQYF
TRBV10-3	TRBJ2-3	CAISERPGTGADTQYF
TRBV25-1	TRBJ2-5	CASSASPLETQYF
TRBV20-1	TRBJ2-7	CSARHPDKSYEQYF
TRBV10-3	TRBJ2-1	CAIRGTGDNEQFF
TRBV7-6	TRBJ2-7	CASSPTAGTGTYEQYF
TRBV20-1	TRBJ2-5	CSARVSRLRLQETQYF
TRBV28	TRBJ1-5	CASSRDRLSNQPQHF
TRBV12-3/TRBV12-4	TRBJ1-5	CASSFRDRGNQPQHF
TRBV6-1	TRBJ1-1	CASSLGGADTEAFF
TRBV27	TRBJ2-1	CASRHGGPPRYNEQFF
TRBV19	TRBJ2-3	CASSIRNTDTQYF
TRBV9	TRBJ1-1	CASSVAGGGRNTEAFF
TRBV20-1	TRBJ2-1	CSARGTGEGYNEQFF
TRBV3-1	TRBJ1-1	CASSQVLPSTEAFF
TRBV11-2	TRBJ2-3	CASTLTRSSTDTQYF
TRBV28	TRBJ2-7	CASSPVGEQYF
TRBV27	TRBJ2-7	CASSLNLYENEQYF
TRBV6-5	TRBJ1-3	CASSYSAPSSGNTIYF
TRBV20-1	TRBJ1-3	CSVSRYSGNTIYF
TRBV11-2	TRBJ2-7	CASSLYAGSYEQYF